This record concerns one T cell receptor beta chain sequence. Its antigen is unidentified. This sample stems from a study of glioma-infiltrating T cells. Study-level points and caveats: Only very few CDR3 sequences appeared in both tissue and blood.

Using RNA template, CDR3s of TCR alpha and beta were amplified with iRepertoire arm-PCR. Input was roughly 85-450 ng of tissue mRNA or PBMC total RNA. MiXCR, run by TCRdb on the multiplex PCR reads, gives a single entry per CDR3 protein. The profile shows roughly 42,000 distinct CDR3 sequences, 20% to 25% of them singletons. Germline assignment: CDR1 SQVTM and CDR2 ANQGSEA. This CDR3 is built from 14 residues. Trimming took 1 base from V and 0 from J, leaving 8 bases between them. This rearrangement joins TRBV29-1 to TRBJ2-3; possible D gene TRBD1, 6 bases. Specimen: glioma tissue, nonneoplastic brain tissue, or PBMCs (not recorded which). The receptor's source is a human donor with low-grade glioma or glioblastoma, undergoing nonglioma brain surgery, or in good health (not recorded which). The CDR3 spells CSVEAGASTDTQYF. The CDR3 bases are TGCAGCGTTGAAGCAGGGGCGAGCACAGATACGCAGTATTTT.